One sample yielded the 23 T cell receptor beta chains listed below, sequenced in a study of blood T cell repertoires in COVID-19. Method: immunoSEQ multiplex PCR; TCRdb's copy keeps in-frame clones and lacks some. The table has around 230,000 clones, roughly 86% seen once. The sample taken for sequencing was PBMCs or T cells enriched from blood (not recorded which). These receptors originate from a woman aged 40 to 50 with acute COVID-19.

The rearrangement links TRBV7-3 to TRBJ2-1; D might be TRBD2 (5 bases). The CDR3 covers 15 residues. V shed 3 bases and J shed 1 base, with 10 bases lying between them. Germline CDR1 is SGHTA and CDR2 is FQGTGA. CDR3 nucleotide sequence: TGTGCCAGCAGCTTTCAAGCGGAGTCCTACAATGAGCAGTTCTTC. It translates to CASSFQAESYNEQFF.

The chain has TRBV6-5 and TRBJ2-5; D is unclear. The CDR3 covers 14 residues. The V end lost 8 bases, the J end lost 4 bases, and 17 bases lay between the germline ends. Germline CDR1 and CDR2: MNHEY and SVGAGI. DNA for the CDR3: TGTGCCAGCGGGCCTCTTGTCGCTGGAGAGACCCAGTACTTC. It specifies CASGPLVAGETQYF.

Written as DNA, the CDR3 is TGTGCCAGCAGTTTACTCCCGGATACGCAGTATTTT. Protein product: CASSLLPDTQYF. The chain combines TRBV12-3 or TRBV12-4 with TRBJ2-3; D gene uncertain. V gave up 2 bases and J gave up 6 bases, with 6 bases separating them. This CDR3 comprises 12 residues.

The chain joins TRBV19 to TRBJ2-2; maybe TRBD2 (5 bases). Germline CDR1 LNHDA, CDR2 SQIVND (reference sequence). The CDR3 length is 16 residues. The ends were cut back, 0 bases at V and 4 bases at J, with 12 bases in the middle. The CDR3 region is CASSIDRFRGTGELFF. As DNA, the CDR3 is TGTGCCAGTAGTATAGATCGCTTTCGGGGCACCGGGGAGCTGTTTTTT.

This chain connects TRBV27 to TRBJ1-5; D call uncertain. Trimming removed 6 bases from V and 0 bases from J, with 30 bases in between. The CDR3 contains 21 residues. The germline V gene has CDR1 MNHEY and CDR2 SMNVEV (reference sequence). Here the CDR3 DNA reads TGTGCCAGCAGCTCATGGGGAGGGTCGGGTAACGGGCGTTATAGCAATCAGCCCCAGCATTTT. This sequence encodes CASSSWGGSGNGRYSNQPQHF.

The CDR3 protein is CSVVEREGVDEQFF. The DNA for the CDR3 is TGCAGCGTTGTGGAGCGGGAGGGCGTCGATGAGCAGTTCTTC. The V gene is TRBV29-1, the J gene TRBJ2-1; 10 nucleotides line up with TRBD2. In germline, CDR1 is SQVTM, CDR2 ANQGSEA. The CDR3 is 14 residues long. V shed 4 bases, J shed 8 bases, and the junction held 8 bases outside the gene matches.

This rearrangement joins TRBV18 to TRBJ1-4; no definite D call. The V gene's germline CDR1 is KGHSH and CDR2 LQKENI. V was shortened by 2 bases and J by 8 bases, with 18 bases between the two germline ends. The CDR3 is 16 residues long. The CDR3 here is CASSPSSAPAREKLFF. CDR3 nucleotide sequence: TGTGCCAGCTCACCATCGTCGGCCCCGGCGCGGGAAAAACTGTTTTTT. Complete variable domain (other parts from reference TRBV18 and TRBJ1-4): NAGVMQNPRHLVRRRGQEARLRCSPMKGHSHVYWYRQLPEEGLKFMVYLQKENIIDESGMPKERFSAEFPKEGPSILRIQQVVRGDSAAYFCASSPSSAPAREKLFFGSGTQLSVL.

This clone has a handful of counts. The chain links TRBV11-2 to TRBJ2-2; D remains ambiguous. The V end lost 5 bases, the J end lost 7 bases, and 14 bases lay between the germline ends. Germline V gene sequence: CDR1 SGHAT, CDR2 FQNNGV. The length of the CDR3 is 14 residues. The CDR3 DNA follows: TGTGCCAGCAGCCCACGACTTGGAAGCGGGGAGCTGTTTTTT. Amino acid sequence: CASSPRLGSGELFF.

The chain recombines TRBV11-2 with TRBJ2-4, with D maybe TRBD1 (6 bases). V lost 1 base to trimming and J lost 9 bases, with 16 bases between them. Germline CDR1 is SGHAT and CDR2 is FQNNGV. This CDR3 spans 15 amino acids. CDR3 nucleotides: TGTGCCAGCAGCTTAGGCACAGGGCGAAATGGCATTCAGTACTTC. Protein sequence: CASSLGTGRNGIQYF. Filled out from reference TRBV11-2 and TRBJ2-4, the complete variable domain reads EAGVAQSPRYKIIEKRQSVAFWCNPISGHATLYWYQQILGQGPKLLIQFQNNGVVDDSQLPKDRFSAERLKGVDSTLKIQPAKLEDSAVYLCASSLGTGRNGIQYFGAGTRLSVL.

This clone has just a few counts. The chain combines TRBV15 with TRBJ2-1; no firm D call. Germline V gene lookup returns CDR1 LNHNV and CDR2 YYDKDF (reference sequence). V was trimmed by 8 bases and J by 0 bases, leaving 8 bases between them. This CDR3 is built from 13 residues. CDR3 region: CATDSSSYNEQFF. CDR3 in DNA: TGTGCCACCGATAGCAGCTCCTACAATGAGCAGTTCTTC.

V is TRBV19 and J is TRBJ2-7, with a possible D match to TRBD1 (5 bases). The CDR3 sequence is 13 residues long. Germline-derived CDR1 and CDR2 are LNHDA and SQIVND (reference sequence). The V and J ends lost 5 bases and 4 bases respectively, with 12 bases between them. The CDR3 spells CASSGDQGYEQYF. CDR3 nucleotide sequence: TGTGCCAGTAGTGGCGATCAGGGTTACGAGCAGTACTTC.

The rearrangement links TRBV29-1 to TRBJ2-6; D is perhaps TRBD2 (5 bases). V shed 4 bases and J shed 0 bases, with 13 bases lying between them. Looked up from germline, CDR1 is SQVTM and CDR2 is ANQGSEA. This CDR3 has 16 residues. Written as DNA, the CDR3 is TGCAGCGTTGGAGGGTACCGAAGCTCTGGGGCCAACGTCCTGACTTTC. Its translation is CSVGGYRSSGANVLTF.

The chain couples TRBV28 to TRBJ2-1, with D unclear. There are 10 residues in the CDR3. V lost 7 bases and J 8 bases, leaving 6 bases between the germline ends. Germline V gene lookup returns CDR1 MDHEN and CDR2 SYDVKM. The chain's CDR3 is CASMGYEQFF. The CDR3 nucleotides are TGTGCCAGCATGGGCTATGAGCAGTTCTTC.

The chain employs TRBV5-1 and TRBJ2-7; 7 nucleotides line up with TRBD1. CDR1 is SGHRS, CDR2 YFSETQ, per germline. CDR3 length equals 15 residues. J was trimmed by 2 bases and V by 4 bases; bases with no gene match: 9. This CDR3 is CASSPGQAITYEQYF. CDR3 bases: TGCGCCAGCAGCCCCGGACAGGCTATTACCTACGAGCAGTACTTC. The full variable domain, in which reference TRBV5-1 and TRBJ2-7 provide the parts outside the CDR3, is KAGVTQTPRYLIKTRGQQVTLSCSPISGHRSVSWYQQTPGQGLQFLFEYFSETQRNKGNFPGRFSGRQFSNSRSEMNVSTLELGDSALYLCASSPGQAITYEQYFGPGTRLTVT.

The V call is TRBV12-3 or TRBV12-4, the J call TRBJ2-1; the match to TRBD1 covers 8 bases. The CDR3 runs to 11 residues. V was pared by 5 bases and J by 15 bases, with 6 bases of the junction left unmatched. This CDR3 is CASSARRGLFF. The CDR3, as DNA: TGTGCCAGCAGTGCCCGCAGGGGGCTGTTCTTC.

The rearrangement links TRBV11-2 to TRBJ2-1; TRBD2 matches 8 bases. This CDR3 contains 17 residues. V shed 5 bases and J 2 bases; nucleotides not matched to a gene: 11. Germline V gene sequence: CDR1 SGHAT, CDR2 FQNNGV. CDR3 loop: CASSPYPTSGAYNEQFF. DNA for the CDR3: TGTGCCAGCAGCCCATACCCTACTAGCGGCGCCTACAATGAGCAGTTCTTC.

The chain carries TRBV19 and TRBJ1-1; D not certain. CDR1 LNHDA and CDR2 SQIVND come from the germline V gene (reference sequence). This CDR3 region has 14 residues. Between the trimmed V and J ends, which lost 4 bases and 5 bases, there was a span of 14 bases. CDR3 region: CASSTNLGRTEAFF. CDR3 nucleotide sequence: TGTGCCAGTAGTACAAACCTGGGGAGGACTGAAGCTTTCTTT.

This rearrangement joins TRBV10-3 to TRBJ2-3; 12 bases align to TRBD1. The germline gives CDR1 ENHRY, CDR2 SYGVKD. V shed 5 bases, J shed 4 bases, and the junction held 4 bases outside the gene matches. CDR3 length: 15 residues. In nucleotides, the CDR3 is TGTGCCATCAGTACGGGACAGGGGGCCTCAGATACGCAGTATTTT. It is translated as CAISTGQGASDTQYF.

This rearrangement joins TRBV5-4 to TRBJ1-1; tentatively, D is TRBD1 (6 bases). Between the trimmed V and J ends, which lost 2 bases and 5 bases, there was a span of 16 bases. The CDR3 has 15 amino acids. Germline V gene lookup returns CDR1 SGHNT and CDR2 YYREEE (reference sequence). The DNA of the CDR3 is TGTGCCAGCAGCTTACCGAACAGGGCTAGGACTGAAGCTTTCTTT. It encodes CASSLPNRARTEAFF.

As DNA, the CDR3 is TGCAGCGTGGGGCTTCAGAAGAAGTACAATGAGCAGTTCTTC. This encodes CSVGLQKKYNEQFF. The chain is built from TRBV29-1 and TRBJ2-1, with D possibly matching TRBD1 (5 bases). Germline V gives CDR1 SQVTM, CDR2 ANQGSEA. Trimming cost V 6 bases and J 4 bases, with 16 bases left between them. This CDR3 contains 14 residues.

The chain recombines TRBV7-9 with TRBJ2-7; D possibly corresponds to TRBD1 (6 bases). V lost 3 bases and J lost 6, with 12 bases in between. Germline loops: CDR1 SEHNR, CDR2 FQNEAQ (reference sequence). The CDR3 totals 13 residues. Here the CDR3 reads CASSFLGALEQYF. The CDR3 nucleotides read TGTGCCAGCAGCTTTCTGGGGGCACTCGAGCAGTACTTC.

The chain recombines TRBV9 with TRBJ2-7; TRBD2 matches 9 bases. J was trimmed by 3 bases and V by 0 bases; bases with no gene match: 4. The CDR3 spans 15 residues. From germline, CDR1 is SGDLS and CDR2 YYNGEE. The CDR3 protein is CASSVEAGGHYEQYF. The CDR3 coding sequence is TGTGCCAGCAGCGTAGAGGCGGGGGGGCACTACGAGCAGTACTTC. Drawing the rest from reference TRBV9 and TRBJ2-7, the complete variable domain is DSGVTQTPKHLITATGQRVTLRCSPRSGDLSVYWYQQSLDQGLQFLIQYYNGEERAKGNILERFSAQQFPDLHSELNLSSLELGDSALYFCASSVEAGGHYEQYFGPGTRLTVT.

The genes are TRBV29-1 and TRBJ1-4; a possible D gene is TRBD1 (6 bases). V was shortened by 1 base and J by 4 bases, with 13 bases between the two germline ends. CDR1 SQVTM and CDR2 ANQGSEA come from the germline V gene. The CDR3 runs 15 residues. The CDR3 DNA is TGCAGCGTTGAAGGGGAAGGGGGTGGTAATGAAAAACTGTTTTTT. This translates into CSVEGEGGGNEKLFF.